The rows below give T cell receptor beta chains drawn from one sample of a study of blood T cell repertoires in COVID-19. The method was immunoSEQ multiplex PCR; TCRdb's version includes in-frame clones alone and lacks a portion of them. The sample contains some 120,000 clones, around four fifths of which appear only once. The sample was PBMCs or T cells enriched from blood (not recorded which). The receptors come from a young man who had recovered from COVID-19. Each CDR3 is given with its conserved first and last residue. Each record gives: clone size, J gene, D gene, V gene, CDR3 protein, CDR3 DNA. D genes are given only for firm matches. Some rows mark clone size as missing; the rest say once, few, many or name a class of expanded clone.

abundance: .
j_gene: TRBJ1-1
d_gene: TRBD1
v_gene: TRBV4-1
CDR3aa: CASSQRQGVVPEAFF
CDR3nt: TGCGCCAGCAGCCAACGACAGGGGGTCGTACCTGAAGCTTTCTTT

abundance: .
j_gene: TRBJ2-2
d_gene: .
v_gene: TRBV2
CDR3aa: CASSAQGLNTGELFF
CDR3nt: TGTGCCAGCAGCGCCCAGGGGCTTAACACCGGGGAGCTGTTTTTT

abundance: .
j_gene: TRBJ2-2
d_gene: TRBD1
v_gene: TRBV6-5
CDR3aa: CASSYRDRGYTGELFF
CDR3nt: TGTGCCAGCAGTTACCGGGACAGGGGATACACCGGGGAGCTGTTTTTT

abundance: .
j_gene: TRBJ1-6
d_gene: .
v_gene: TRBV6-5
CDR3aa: CASSRNSPLHF
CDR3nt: TGTGCCAGCAGCCGTAATTCACCCCTCCACTTT

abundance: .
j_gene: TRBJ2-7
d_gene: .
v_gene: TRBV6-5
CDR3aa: CASIPGGGLEQYF
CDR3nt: TGTGCCAGCATCCCTGGGGGGGGCCTCGAGCAGTACTTC

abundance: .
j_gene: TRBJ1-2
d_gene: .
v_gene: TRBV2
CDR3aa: CASSPLRTDSYGYTF
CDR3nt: TGTGCCAGCAGTCCATTAAGGACAGATAGCTATGGCTACACCTTC

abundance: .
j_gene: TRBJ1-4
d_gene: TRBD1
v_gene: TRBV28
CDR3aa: CASRLGQGVEKLFF
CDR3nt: TGTGCCAGCAGACTGGGACAGGGAGTTGAAAAACTGTTTTTT

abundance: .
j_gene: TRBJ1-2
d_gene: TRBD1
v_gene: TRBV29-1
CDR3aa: CSVQDRVNYGYTF
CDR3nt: TGCAGCGTTCAAGACAGGGTGAACTATGGCTACACCTTC

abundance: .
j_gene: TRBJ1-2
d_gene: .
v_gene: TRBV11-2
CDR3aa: CASSLSGTSRGGYGYTF
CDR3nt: TGTGCCAGCAGCTTATCCGGGACATCCCGCGGTGGCTATGGCTACACCTTC

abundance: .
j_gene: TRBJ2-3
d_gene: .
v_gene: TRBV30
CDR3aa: CAWSARSTLTDTQYF
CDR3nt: TGTGCCTGGAGTGCTAGGTCAACTCTAACAGATACGCAGTATTTT

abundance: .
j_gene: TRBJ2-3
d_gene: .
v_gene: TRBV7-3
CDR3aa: CASSLMAGATSTDTQYF
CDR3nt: TGTGCCAGCAGCTTAATGGCGGGTGCTACTAGCACAGATACGCAGTATTTT

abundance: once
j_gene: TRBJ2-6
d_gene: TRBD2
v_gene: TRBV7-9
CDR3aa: CASSTSGGSGANVLTF
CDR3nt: TGTGCCAGCAGCACCTCGGGGGGCTCTGGGGCCAACGTCCTGACTTTC

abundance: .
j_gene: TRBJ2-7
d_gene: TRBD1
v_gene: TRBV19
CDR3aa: CASSSGTGTHEQYF
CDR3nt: TGTGCCAGTAGTTCCGGGACAGGGACCCACGAGCAGTACTTC

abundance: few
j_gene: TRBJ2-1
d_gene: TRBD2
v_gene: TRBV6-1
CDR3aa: CASSEGLADYNEQFF
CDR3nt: TGTGCCAGCAGTGAAGGGCTAGCGGATTACAATGAGCAGTTCTTC

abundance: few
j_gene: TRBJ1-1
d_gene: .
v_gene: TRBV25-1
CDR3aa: CASSPPGTGRTEAFF
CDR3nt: TGTGCCAGCAGTCCTCCCGGTACTGGGAGGACTGAAGCTTTCTTT

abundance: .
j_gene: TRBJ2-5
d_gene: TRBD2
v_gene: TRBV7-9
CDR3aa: CASSFVGLADQETQYF
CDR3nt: TGTGCCAGCAGCTTCGTGGGGCTAGCGGACCAAGAGACCCAGTACTTC

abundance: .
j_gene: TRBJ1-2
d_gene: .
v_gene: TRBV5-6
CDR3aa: CASSVGGQGNYGYTF
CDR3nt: TGTGCCAGCAGCGTCGGTGGTCAGGGGAACTATGGCTACACCTTC

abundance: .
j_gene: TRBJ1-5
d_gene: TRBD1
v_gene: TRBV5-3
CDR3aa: CVRSFHRGNQPQHF
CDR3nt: TGTGTCAGAAGCTTCCACAGGGGAAATCAGCCCCAGCATTTT

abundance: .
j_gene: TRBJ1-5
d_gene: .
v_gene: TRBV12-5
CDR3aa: CASRVEQGYSNQPQHF
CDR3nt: TGTGCTAGTAGGGTTGAACAGGGTTATAGCAATCAGCCCCAGCATTTT

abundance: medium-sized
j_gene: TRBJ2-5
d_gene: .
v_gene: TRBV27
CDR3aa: CASSPSWAGETQYF
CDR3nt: TGTGCCAGCAGTCCCTCGTGGGCGGGAGAGACCCAGTACTTC

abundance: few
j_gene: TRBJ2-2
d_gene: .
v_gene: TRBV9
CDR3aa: CASSAQKVDTGELFF
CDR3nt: TGTGCCAGCAGCGCGCAGAAAGTTGACACCGGGGAGCTGTTTTTT

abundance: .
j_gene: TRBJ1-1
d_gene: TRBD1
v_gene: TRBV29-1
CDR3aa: CSGHGQGASTEAFF
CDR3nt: TGCAGCGGCCATGGACAGGGGGCGAGTACTGAAGCTTTCTTT

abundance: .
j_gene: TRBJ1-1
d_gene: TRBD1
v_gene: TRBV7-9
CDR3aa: CASSLRGTGADTEAFF
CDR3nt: TGTGCCAGCAGCTTAAGGGGGACAGGGGCAGACACTGAAGCTTTCTTT

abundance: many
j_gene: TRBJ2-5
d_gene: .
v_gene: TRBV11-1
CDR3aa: CASSLTFTGQETQYF
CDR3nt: TGTGCCAGCAGCTTGACATTTACGGGGCAAGAGACCCAGTACTTC

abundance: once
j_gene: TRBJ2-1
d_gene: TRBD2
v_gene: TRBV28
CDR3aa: CASSPLGEGGNNEQFF
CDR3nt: TGTGCCAGCTCTCCTCTTGGGGAGGGAGGGAACAATGAGCAGTTCTTC

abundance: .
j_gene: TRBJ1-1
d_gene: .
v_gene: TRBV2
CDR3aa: CASSSTAMNTEAFF
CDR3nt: TGTGCCAGCAGCTCGACAGCCATGAACACTGAAGCTTTCTTT

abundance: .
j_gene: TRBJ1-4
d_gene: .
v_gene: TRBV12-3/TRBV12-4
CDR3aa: CASSQYGGKLFF
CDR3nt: TGTGCCAGCAGTCAATACGGGGGAAAACTGTTTTTT

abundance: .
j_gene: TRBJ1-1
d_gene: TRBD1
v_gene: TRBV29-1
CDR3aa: CSVRQGTEAFF
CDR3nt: TGCAGCGTCAGACAGGGTACTGAAGCTTTCTTT

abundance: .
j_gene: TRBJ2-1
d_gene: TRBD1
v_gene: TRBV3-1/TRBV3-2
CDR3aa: CASSQEWQGALKNEQFF
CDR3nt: TGTGCCAGCAGCCAAGAATGGCAGGGGGCTCTTAAAAATGAGCAGTTCTTC

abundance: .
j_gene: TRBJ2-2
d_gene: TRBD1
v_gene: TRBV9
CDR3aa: CASSLRTGNTGELFF
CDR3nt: TGTGCCAGCAGCCTACGGACAGGGAACACCGGGGAGCTGTTTTTT

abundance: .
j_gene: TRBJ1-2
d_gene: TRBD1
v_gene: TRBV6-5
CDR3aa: CASRGGTGRRYTF
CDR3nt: TGTGCCAGCAGGGGGGGGACAGGGAGACGCTACACCTTC

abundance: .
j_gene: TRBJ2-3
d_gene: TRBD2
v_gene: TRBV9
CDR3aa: CASSPTLGLAGVDTQYF
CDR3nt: TGTGCCAGCAGCCCAACCTTGGGACTAGCGGGGGTGGATACGCAGTATTTT

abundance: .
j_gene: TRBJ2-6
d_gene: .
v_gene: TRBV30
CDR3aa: CAWTITTSGANVLTF
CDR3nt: TGTGCCTGGACTATAACTACCTCTGGGGCCAACGTCCTGACTTTC

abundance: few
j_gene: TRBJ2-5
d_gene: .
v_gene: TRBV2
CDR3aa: CATTRQGRPRETQYF
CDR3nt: TGTGCCACCACGAGGCAGGGGAGACCACGGGAGACCCAGTACTTC

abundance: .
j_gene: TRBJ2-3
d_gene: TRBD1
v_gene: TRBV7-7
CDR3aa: CASSRDRAGTDTQYF
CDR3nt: TGTGCTAGCAGCCGCGACAGGGCTGGCACAGATACGCAGTATTTT

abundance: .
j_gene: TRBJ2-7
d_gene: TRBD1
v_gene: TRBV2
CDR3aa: CASLPGQTYEQYF
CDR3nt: TGTGCCAGCCTCCCGGGACAGACCTACGAGCAGTACTTC

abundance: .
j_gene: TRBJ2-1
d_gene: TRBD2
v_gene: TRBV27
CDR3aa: CASSLGGGPSYNEQFF
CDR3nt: TGTGCCAGCAGTTTAGGCGGGGGGCCCTCCTACAATGAGCAGTTCTTC

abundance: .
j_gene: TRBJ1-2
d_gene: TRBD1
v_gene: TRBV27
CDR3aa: CASSSRDRPTQGYTF
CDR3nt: TGTGCCAGCAGTTCACGGGACAGGCCAACCCAGGGCTACACCTTC

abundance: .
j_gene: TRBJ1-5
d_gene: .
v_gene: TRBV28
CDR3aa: CASSFPRGNQPQHF
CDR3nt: TGTGCCAGCAGTTTTCCCCGCGGCAATCAGCCCCAGCATTTT

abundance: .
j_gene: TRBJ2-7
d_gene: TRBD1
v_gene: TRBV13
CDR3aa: CASSLYRDRTLEQYF
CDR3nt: TGTGCCAGCAGCCTTTATCGGGACAGGACTTTGGAGCAGTACTTC

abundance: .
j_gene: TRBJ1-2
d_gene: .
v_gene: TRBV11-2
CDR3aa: CASSLVWANYGYTF
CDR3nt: TGTGCCAGCAGCTTAGTATGGGCAAATTATGGCTACACCTTC

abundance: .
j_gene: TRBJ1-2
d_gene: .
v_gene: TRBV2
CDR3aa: CATPGGPLSYGYTF
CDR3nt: TGTGCCACCCCCGGGGGGCCTCTTAGCTATGGCTACACCTTC

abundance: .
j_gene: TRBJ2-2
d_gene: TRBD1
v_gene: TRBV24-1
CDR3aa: CATSAASGTGEHGELFF
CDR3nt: TGTGCCACCAGTGCCGCATCCGGGACAGGGGAACACGGGGAGCTGTTTTTT

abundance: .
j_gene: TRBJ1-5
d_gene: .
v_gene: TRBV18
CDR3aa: CASSPQGGGTAGHQPQHF
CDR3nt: TGTGCCAGCTCACCACAAGGGGGGGGGACCGCGGGGCATCAGCCCCAGCATTTT

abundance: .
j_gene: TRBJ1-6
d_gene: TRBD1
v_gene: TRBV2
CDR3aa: CASREWTGDNSPLHF
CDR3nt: TGTGCCAGCAGGGAGTGGACAGGGGATAATTCACCCCTCCACTTT

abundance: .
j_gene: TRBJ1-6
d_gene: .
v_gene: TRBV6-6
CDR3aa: CASRRPEGGDNSPLHF
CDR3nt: TGTGCCAGCAGACGCCCGGAGGGGGGGGATAATTCACCCCTCCACTTT

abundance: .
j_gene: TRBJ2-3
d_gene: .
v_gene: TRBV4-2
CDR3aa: CASSPPSATAIPFQSFPPDTQYF
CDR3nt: TGTGCCAGCAGCCCTCCTTCCGCCACCGCCATCCCATTTCAGTCCTTCCCGCCGGATACGCAGTATTTT

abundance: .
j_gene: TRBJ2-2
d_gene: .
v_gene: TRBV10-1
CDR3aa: CASSESIRGNTGELFF
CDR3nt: TGCGCCAGCAGTGAGTCGATTAGGGGGAACACCGGGGAGCTGTTTTTT

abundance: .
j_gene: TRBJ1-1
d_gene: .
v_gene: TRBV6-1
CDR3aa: CASSHTGNTEAFF
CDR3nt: TGTGCCAGCAGTCATACAGGGAACACTGAAGCTTTCTTT

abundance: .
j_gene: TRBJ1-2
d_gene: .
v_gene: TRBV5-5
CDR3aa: CASSLVTGGRGYTF
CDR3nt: TGTGCCAGCAGCTTGGTAACGGGGGGACGGGGCTACACCTTC

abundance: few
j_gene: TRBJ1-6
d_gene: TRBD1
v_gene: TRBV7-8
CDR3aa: CASTPDRVGSPLHF
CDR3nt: TGTGCCAGCACCCCGGACAGGGTTGGTTCACCCCTCCACTTT

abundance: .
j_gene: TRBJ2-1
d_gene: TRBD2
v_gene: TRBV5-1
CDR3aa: CASRGGPGAGDKQFF
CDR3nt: TGCGCCAGCCGCGGGGGGCCGGGGGCGGGAGATAAGCAGTTCTTC

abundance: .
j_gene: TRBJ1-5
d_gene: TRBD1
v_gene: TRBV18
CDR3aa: CASSPRGQSNQPQHF
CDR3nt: TGTGCCAGCTCACCACGGGGACAGAGCAATCAGCCCCAGCATTTT

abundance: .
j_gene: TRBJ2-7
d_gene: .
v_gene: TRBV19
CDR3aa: CASSTLMSSYEQYF
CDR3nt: TGTGCCAGTAGTACCCTCATGAGCTCCTACGAGCAGTACTTC

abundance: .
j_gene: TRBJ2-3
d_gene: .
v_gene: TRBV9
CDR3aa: CASSVDPAGNTDTQYF
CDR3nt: TGTGCCAGCAGCGTAGACCCGGCGGGGAACACAGATACGCAGTATTTT

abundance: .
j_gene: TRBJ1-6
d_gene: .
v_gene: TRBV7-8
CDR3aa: CASSLDSPSSYNSPLHF
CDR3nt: TGTGCCAGCAGCTTAGACAGCCCGTCCTCCTATAATTCACCCCTCCACTTT

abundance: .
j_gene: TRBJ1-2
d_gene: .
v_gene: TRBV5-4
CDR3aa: CASSSTGSYGYTF
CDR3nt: TGTGCCAGCAGTTCTACAGGGTCCTATGGCTACACCTTC

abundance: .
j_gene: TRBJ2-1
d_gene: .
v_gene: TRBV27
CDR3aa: CASSALGGDGEQFF
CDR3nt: TGTGCCAGCAGCGCCTTAGGGGGAGATGGGGAGCAGTTCTTC

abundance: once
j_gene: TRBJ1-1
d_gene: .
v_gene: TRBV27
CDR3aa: CASSLHRAFNTEAFF
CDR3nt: TGTGCCAGCAGTTTGCACAGGGCCTTTAACACTGAAGCTTTCTTT